Presented here are 3 T cell receptor beta chains from one specimen sequenced in a study of blood T cells in healthy people across ages (dated by TCRdb to 2013 to 2016). Preparation of the library involved 5' RACE. Data came from an Illumina HiSeq 2500. A second PCR of about 6 to 12 cycles was performed with a sample-barcoded 5' primer and a J-beta primer mix. In TCRdb, the public reads were trimmed at Q25 with fastp and aligned with MiXCR, with productive beta chains retained. Every distinct CDR3 protein forms one entry, paired with its most common genes and DNA. The sample data list some 1.5 million distinct CDR3 sequences, and 28% of these were observed just once. The ten most abundant clones make up approximately 7.7% of the sample. Sequencing was performed on blood. These receptors were collected from a woman in her thirties in good health.

This clonotype was seen a single time. V and J are TRBV7-2 and TRBJ1-4; weak D call: TRBD1 (5 bases). The germline V gene encodes CDR1 SGHTA and CDR2 FQGNSA. The germline V and J ends were trimmed by 2 bases and 8 bases, with 18 bases remaining between them. The CDR3 has 16 amino acids. CDR3: CASSLTLRGRGEKLFF. DNA of the CDR3: TGTGCCAGCAGCTTAACGCTAAGGGGTCGTGGCGAAAAACTGTTTTTT.

This clonotype was observed a few times. The chain employs TRBV2 and TRBJ2-1; D unresolved. V was pared by 1 base and J by 5 bases, with 6 bases between. The CDR3 contains 13 residues. Germline CDR1 is SNHLY and CDR2 is FYNNEI. CDR3 amino acids: CASSEERNNEQFF. Written as DNA, the CDR3 is TGTGCCAGCAGTGAAGAACGAAACAATGAGCAGTTCTTC. Full variable domain (remainder filled in from reference TRBV2 and TRBJ2-1): EPEVTQTPSHQVTQMGQEVILRCVPISNHLYFYWYRQILGQKVEFLVSFYNNEISEKSEIFDDQFSVERPDGSNFTLKIRSTKLEDSAMYFCASSEERNNEQFFGPGTRLTVL.

This clonotype was recorded at least ten times. The chain has TRBV10-1 and TRBJ2-7; unclear D gene. V was shortened by 2 bases and J by 0 bases, with 5 bases between the two germline ends. Per germline, CDR1 WNHNN and CDR2 SYGVQD (reference sequence). There are 13 residues in the CDR3. CDR3 nucleotides: TGCGCCAGCAGTGAGGAAGACTCCTACGAGCAGTACTTC. As protein: CASSEEDSYEQYF.